This T cell receptor (beta chain) was retrieved from a study of blood T cells in healthy people across ages. This clonotype turned up a few times. Using a J-beta primer mix together with a sample-barcoded 5' primer, a second PCR was run for about 7 to 12 cycles. TCRdb re-called the 5' RACE reads through MiXCR, storing one row per CDR3 protein. The sample holds more than 600,000 distinct CDR3 sequences; approximately 25% are singletons and the top ten take 9.4%. In germline, CDR1 is SGHRS, CDR2 YFSETQ. This CDR3 comprises 14 residues. Trimming cost V 2 bases and J 3 bases; bases outside gene matches: 2. This sample also appeared in a second study, on T cells of mothers and their children. From that report: Detection yielded no persistent microchimeric T cell clones.

The sequencing sample was made of blood. This TCR was sampled from a boy younger than 18 in good health. The chain carries TRBV5-1 and TRBJ1-1, with 9 bases matching TRBD1. CDR3: CASSFGQGYTEAFF. The CDR3 DNA sequence: TGCGCCAGCAGCTTTGGACAGGGGTACACTGAAGCTTTCTTT.